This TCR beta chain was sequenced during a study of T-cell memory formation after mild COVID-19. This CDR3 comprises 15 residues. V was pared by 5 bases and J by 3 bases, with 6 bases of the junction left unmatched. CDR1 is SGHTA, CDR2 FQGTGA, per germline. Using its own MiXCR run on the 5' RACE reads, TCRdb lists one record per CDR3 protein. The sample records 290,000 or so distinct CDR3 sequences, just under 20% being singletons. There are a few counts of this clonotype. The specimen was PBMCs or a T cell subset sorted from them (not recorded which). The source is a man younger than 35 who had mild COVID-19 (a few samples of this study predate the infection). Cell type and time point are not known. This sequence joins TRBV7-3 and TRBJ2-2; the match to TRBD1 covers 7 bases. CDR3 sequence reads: CASSERGPYTGELFF. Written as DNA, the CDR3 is TGTGCCAGCAGCGAAAGGGGGCCCTACACCGGGGAGCTGTTTTTT.